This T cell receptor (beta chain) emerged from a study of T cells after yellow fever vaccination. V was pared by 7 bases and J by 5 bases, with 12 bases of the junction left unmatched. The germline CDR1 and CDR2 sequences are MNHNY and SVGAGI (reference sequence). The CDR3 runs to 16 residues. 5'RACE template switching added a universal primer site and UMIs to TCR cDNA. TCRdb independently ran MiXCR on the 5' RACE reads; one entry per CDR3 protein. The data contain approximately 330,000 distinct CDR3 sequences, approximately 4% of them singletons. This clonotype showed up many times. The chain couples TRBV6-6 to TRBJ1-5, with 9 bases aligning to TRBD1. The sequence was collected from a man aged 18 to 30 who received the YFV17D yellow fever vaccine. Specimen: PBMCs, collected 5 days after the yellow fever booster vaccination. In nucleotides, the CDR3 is TGTGCCAGCAACCCGGCCCGGGACAGGGTGGATCAGCCCCAGCATTTT. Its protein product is CASNPARDRVDQPQHF.